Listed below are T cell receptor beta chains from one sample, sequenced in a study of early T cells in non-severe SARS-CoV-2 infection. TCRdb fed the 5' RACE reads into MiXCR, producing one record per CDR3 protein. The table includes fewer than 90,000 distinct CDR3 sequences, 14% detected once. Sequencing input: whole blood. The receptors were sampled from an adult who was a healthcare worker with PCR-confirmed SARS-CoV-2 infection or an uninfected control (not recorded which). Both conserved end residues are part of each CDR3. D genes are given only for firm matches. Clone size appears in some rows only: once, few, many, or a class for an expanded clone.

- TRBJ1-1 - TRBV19 TGTGCCAGCCTCCGATGGACTGAAGCTTTCTTT CASLRWTEAFF
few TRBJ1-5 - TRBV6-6 TGTGCCAGCAGTTACCCGGTGGAGGGCCAGCCCCAGCATTTT CASSYPVEGQPQHF
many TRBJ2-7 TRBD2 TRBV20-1 TGCAGTGCTTTGACTAGCGACTCCTACGAGCAGTACTTC CSALTSDSYEQYF
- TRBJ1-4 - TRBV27 TGTGCCAGCAGTTTCGGAAGGGCTAATGAAAAACTGTTTTTT CASSFGRANEKLFF
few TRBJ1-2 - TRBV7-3 TGTGCCAGCAGCTTGGAGGGTTCCGGGAGCCCTTATGGCTACACCTTC CASSLEGSGSPYGYTF
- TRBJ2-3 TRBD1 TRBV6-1 TGTGCCAGCAGCGGGACAGAGGTCGATTCGCAGTATTTT CASSGTEVDSQYF
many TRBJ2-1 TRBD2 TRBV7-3 TGTGCCAGCAGCCCCCGGGGTAGCGGGGGGAGCTACAATGAGCAGTTCTTC CASSPRGSGGSYNEQFF
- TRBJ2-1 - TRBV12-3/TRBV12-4 TGTGCCAGCAGCCTGTCGGCGGGACAGCGAGATCCGCAGTTCTTC CASSLSAGQRDPQFF
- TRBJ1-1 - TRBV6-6 TGTGCCAGCAGTCGGTACACTGAAGCTTTCTTT CASSRYTEAFF
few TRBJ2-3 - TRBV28 TGTGCCAGCAGTCCCCTGTTAACCGATACGCAGTATTTT CASSPLLTDTQYF
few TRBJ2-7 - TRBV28 TGTGCCCTCGGAAGGGAGGCAGGGGGCGAGCAGTACTTC CALGREAGGEQYF